Presented here are 26 T cell receptor beta chains from one specimen sequenced in a study of early T cells in non-severe SARS-CoV-2 infection. TCRdb re-analysed the 5' RACE reads in MiXCR, keeping a single row per CDR3 protein. The data show 50,000 or so distinct CDR3 sequences, with roughly 13% seen just once and roughly 9.1% held by the top ten. Sequencing input: whole blood. All receptors come from an adult who was a healthcare worker with PCR-confirmed SARS-CoV-2 infection or an uninfected control (not recorded which).

This clonotype appeared many times. The junction differs from germline at one of its ends, possibly a read error. CDR3 loop: CASSLGAGGNTATGELFF. CDR3 nucleotide sequence: TGTGCTAGCAGCTTAGGAGCGGGAGGCAATACTGCCACCGGGGAGCTGTTTTTT. This chain connects TRBV7-7 to TRBJ2-2; 9 bases align to TRBD2. Germline V lookup: CDR1 SSHAT, CDR2 FNYEAQ (reference sequence). The CDR3 length is 18 residues.

This clonotype showed up just a few times. The CDR3 bases are TGCGCCAGCAGTGAGGCCCCGAACACCGGGGAGCTGTTTTTT. Protein product: CASSEAPNTGELFF. The chain employs TRBV10-1 and TRBJ2-2; no clear D gene. The germline CDR1 and CDR2 sequences are WNHNN and SYGVQD (reference sequence). Trimming pared 2 bases from V and 0 bases from J, leaving 4 bases between. The CDR3 runs 14 residues.

The genes are TRBV7-9 and TRBJ2-3, with D uncertain. The ends were cut back, 5 bases at V and 1 base at J, with 4 bases in the middle. Germline CDR1 and CDR2: SEHNR and FQNEAQ (reference sequence). CDR3 length equals 12 residues. The CDR3 loop reads CASSRGTDTQYF. CDR3 DNA: TGTGCCAGCAGCCGCGGCACAGATACGCAGTATTTT.

The table lists this clonotype with a few counts. The rearrangement uses TRBV7-9 and TRBJ2-5; the D gene is possibly TRBD2 (5 bases). Germline CDR1 reads SEHNR; CDR2 reads FQNEAQ (reference sequence). V shed 1 base and J shed 3 bases, with 12 bases lying between them. The CDR3 covers 15 residues. The CDR3 DNA reads as TGTGCCAGCAGCTTAGGAGGGCGGCAGGAAGAGACCCAGTACTTC. The encoded protein is CASSLGGRQEETQYF.

This clonotype was recorded many times. The chain combines TRBV2 with TRBJ2-5, with 10 bases matching TRBD1. The germline gives CDR1 SNHLY, CDR2 FYNNEI. The CDR3 totals 18 residues. With V trimmed by 1 base and J by 4 bases, 12 bases remained unmatched. The CDR3 spells CASSEVAGTGTGAETQYF. CDR3 coding DNA: TGTGCCAGCAGTGAAGTAGCGGGTACCGGGACAGGGGCAGAGACCCAGTACTTC.

With regard to this clonotype: A junction end diverges from the germline sequence, so it may reflect a read error. V is TRBV11-2 and J is TRBJ2-3; 10 nucleotides agree with TRBD2. The CDR3 has 14 residues. CDR1 SGHAT and CDR2 FQNNGV come from the germline V gene. The DNA of the CDR3 is TGTGTCAGCAGCTTAGATGCTAGCGGGGGTACGCAGTATTTT. Encoded protein: CVSSLDASGGTQYF.

This clonotype was seen ten or more times. The junction differs from germline at one of its ends, possibly a read error. The chain is built from TRBV10-3 and TRBJ2-1; 11 nucleotides line up with TRBD2. The CDR3 has 15 amino acids. Germline loops: CDR1 ENHRY, CDR2 SYGVKD. The CDR3 sequence is CAIRELLAGDNEQFF. The CDR3 coding sequence is TGTGCCATCAGGGAGTTACTAGCGGGAGACAATGAGCAGTTCTTC.

This clonotype was seen many times. The rearrangement joins TRBV4-3 to TRBJ2-7; possibly TRBD1 or TRBD2 for D (5 bases each). Germline CDR1 is LGHNA and CDR2 is YSLEER. The CDR3 consists of 14 residues. V lost 2 bases to trimming and J lost 5 bases, with 13 bases between them. CDR3 amino acids: CASSQWSRGDEQYF. The CDR3 nucleotides are TGCGCCAGCAGCCAATGGTCTAGAGGGGACGAGCAGTACTTC.

This clonotype was seen only a few times. The rearrangement uses TRBV20-1 and TRBJ1-5; TRBD1 agrees at 11 bases. V shed 1 base, J shed 2 bases, and the junction held 1 base outside the gene matches. This CDR3 region has 15 residues. The germline gives CDR1 DFQATT, CDR2 SNEGSKA (reference sequence). CDR3 in DNA: TGCAGTGCTAGAGGGACAGGGGGCCGCAATCAGCCCCAGCATTTT. It codes for CSARGTGGRNQPQHF.

A few counts support this clonotype. This chain joins TRBV3-2 and TRBJ1-1. TRBV3-2 is recorded as a pseudogene. The CDR3 spans 14 residues. Written as DNA, the CDR3 is TGTGCCAGCAGCTTCGGACGGATGAACACTGAAGCTTTCTTT. It encodes CASSFGRMNTEAFF.

Ten or more counts support this clonotype. The rearrangement links TRBV27 to TRBJ2-1; D remains ambiguous. The germline V gene encodes CDR1 MNHEY and CDR2 SMNVEV (reference sequence). V was pared by 1 base and J by 5 bases, with 3 bases between. This CDR3 comprises 12 residues. The CDR3 DNA is TGTGCCAGCAGTTTATATAACAATGAGCAGTTCTTC. Translating it yields CASSLYNNEQFF.

This CDR3 reads CSASFGGSQPQHF. Here the CDR3 DNA reads TGCAGTGCTAGCTTTGGCGGCAGTCAGCCCCAGCATTTT. The gene calls are TRBV20-1 and TRBJ1-5, with D unclear. Deletions cut 3 bases from V and 6 bases from J, with 12 bases between. CDR3 length: 13 residues. The germline V gene encodes CDR1 DFQATT and CDR2 SNEGSKA (reference sequence).

This clonotype was counted a few times. The chain links TRBV27 to TRBJ2-7; 10 nucleotides match TRBD2. The CDR3 has 14 residues. V shed 5 bases, J shed 3 bases, and the junction held 4 bases outside the gene matches. CDR1 and CDR2 (germline): MNHEY, SMNVEV (reference sequence). The CDR3 loop reads CASSSGGDIYEQYF. As DNA, the CDR3 is TGTGCCAGCAGTAGCGGGGGGGATATCTACGAGCAGTACTTC.

This clonotype was picked up one time. With a much larger clone just one base away, this may be a read error. The chain combines TRBV3-1 with TRBJ1-1, with a tentative D call TRBD1 (5 bases). This CDR3 contains 14 residues. Germline loops: CDR1 LGHDT, CDR2 YNNKEL (reference sequence). Trimming removed 5 bases from V and 1 base from J, with 11 bases in between. The CDR3 here is CASSWDDQNTEAFF. CDR3 DNA sequence: TGTGCCAGCAGCTGGGACGACCAGAACACTGAAGCTTTCTTT.

This clonotype was detected only a few times. V is TRBV29-1 and J is TRBJ1-6; 8 bases line up with TRBD1. The V segment lost 6 bases and the J segment 10 bases; nucleotides outside the gene matches: 8. Germline assignment: CDR1 SQVTM and CDR2 ANQGSEA. The CDR3 has 13 residues. CDR3 DNA: TGCAGCGTCCAGACAGGGGATTGGTCACCCCTCCACTTT. Its protein is CSVQTGDWSPLHF.

This clonotype was picked up many times. The rearrangement joins TRBV9 to TRBJ2-1, with D tentatively TRBD2 (5 bases). Deletions cut 2 bases from V and 3 bases from J, with 9 bases between. Germline CDR1 reads SGDLS; CDR2 reads YYNGEE. CDR3 length equals 14 residues. The CDR3 sequence: CASSVDRDYNEQFF. The CDR3 DNA follows: TGTGCCAGCAGCGTTGACCGGGACTACAATGAGCAGTTCTTC.

V is TRBV4-1 and J is TRBJ1-1; the match to TRBD1 covers 10 bases. The CDR3 spans 13 residues. The trim removed 3 bases at V and 8 bases at J, leaving 3 bases unmatched. Germline CDR1 and CDR2: MGHRA and YSYEKL. DNA of the CDR3: TGCGCCAGCAGCCACACGACAGGGGGCGAAGCTTTCTTT. Translation: CASSHTTGGEAFF.

This clonotype was counted many times. V and J are TRBV7-2 and TRBJ1-5; 10 positions match TRBD1. The V gene end was trimmed by 7 bases and the J gene end by 3 bases; junction bases not matched to a gene: 6. Germline CDR1 and CDR2: SGHTA and FQGNSA. This CDR3 contains 15 residues. The CDR3 DNA follows: TGTGCCAGCAAAGCCGGGACAGGGGACAATCAGCCCCAGCATTTT. Its protein product is CASKAGTGDNQPQHF.

This clonotype was picked up many times. CDR3 residues: CASSSKDGFTGELFF. The CDR3 DNA reads TGCGCCAGCAGCTCGAAGGACGGCTTTACCGGGGAGCTGTTTTTT. The V and J genes are TRBV5-1 and TRBJ2-2; no firm D call. V was cut by 3 bases and J by 5 bases, with 14 bases left in between. CDR1 is SGHRS, CDR2 YFSETQ, per germline. The CDR3 spans 15 residues.

The rearrangement joins TRBV5-5 to TRBJ2-7; D gene unclear. With 2 bases removed from V and 2 bases from J, the gap between germline ends came to 11 bases. The length of the CDR3 is 14 residues. Germline-derived CDR1 and CDR2 are SGHKS and YYEKEE (reference sequence). DNA of the CDR3: TGTGCCAGCAGCTTTACAGTCCCCACCTACGAGCAGTACTTC. This codes for CASSFTVPTYEQYF.

J is TRBJ1-1 and V is TRBV24-1; 8 nucleotides agree with TRBD1. CDR1 is KGHDR, CDR2 SFDVKD, per germline. The CDR3 spans 12 residues. V shed 5 bases and J 8 bases; nucleotides not matched to a gene: 3. CDR3 coding DNA: TGTGCCACCAGTGCTAGGACAGGGGAAGCTTTCTTT. Amino acid sequence: CATSARTGEAFF.

This clonotype was detected a few times. A much larger clone is a single base away; this may be a read error. This chain connects TRBV16 to TRBJ2-3; TRBD1 matches at 7 bases. The CDR3 has 14 residues. V trimming: 5 bases; J trimming: 0 bases; junction bases outside the gene matches: 2. CDR1 is KGHSY and CDR2 is FQNENV in the germline V gene. This chain's CDR3 is CASSMGQSTDTQYF. CDR3 in DNA: TGTGCCAGCAGCATGGGACAGAGCACAGATACGCAGTATTTT.

The V gene is TRBV7-9, the J gene TRBJ2-7; D could derive from TRBD1 or TRBD2 (5 bases each). CDR1 is SEHNR and CDR2 is FQNEAQ in the germline V gene (reference sequence). The germline V and J ends were trimmed by 6 bases and 3 bases, with 6 bases remaining between them. CDR3 length equals 11 residues. The CDR3 region has the DNA TGTGCCAGCAGGGGGGACTACGAGCAGTACTTC. Encoded protein: CASRGDYEQYF.

This chain uses TRBV11-2 with TRBJ2-3; no reliable D call. In germline, CDR1 is SGHAT, CDR2 FQNNGV. This CDR3 has 14 residues. Trimming stripped 5 bases from V and 6 bases from J, with 15 bases between. The CDR3 DNA reads TGTGCCAGCAGCCCCGACGGCTACTCCGATACGCAGTATTTT. Amino acids: CASSPDGYSDTQYF.

This clonotype was seen more than once but under ten times. V is TRBV11-3 and J is TRBJ1-1; D not resolved. The CDR3 is made up of 19 amino acids. The germline gives CDR1 SGHNT, CDR2 YENEEA. Trimming left V 0 bases short and J 3 bases short, with 23 bases between. The CDR3 loop reads CASSLDTPWAAFKDTEAFF. CDR3 bases: TGTGCCAGCAGCTTAGATACCCCCTGGGCCGCTTTTAAGGACACTGAAGCTTTCTTT.

The chain has TRBV7-8 and TRBJ2-7; TRBD2 matches 11 bases. The CDR3 runs 16 residues. The junction had 6 bases not matched to a gene; V was cut back by 2 bases and J by 3 bases. Germline assignment: CDR1 SGHVS and CDR2 FQNEAQ. The CDR3 sequence: CASSLTGTSGRYEQYF. CDR3 sequence (DNA): TGTGCCAGCAGCTTAACCGGGACTAGCGGCCGCTACGAGCAGTACTTC.